These 10 T cell receptor beta chains share one sample of origin, sequenced in a study of cytomegalovirus exposure and HLA in healthy donors (dated 2017 in TCRdb). Preparation of the library involved the immunoSEQ multiplex PCR assay. A mixture of 60 forward primers for TCR Vbeta segments and 13 reverse primers for TCR Jbeta segments was used in the multiplex PCR. Sourced from immuneACCESS, this table was stored by TCRdb with only in-frame sequences that have V and J called. A share of the clones is absent; for the studies checked, an unresolved V gene accounts for under half, and the remainder has no known explanation. Counted in this sample were 150,000 to 200,000 clones; around 75% of them appeared once. 1.5% to 2% of the sample lies in the top ten. Specimen: PBMCs. The receptors shown here come from a woman aged 45-65 years in good health and CMV-seronegative.

V gene TRBV5-1 combines with J gene TRBJ2-3; 9 nucleotides match TRBD2. CDR1 SGHRS and CDR2 YFSETQ come from the germline V gene. J lost 6 bases, V lost 3 bases, and 14 bases had no gene match. This CDR3 has 17 residues. The CDR3 DNA reads as TGCGCCAGCAGCTCGGGCGCCGGGACTAGCCCTTTCGATACGCAGTATTTT. Translation: CASSSGAGTSPFDTQYF. The variable domain in full, with the rest retrieved from reference TRBV5-1 and TRBJ2-3, is KAGVTQTPRYLIKTRGQQVTLSCSPISGHRSVSWYQQTPGQGLQFLFEYFSETQRNKGNFPGRFSGRQFSNSRSEMNVSTLELGDSALYLCASSSGAGTSPFDTQYFGPGTRLTVL.

The J gene is TRBJ2-1, the V gene TRBV5-1, with 9 bases aligning to TRBD2. J was trimmed by 3 bases and V by 1 base; bases with no gene match: 5. CDR3 length equals 16 residues. CDR1 is SGHRS, CDR2 YFSETQ, per germline. The CDR3 protein is CASSLPRTSDYNEQFF. CDR3 bases: TGCGCCAGCAGCTTGCCACGGACTAGCGACTACAATGAGCAGTTCTTC.

V gene TRBV28 combines with J gene TRBJ1-4; D not certain. Trimming took 6 bases from V and 0 from J, leaving 11 bases between them. From germline, CDR1 is MDHEN and CDR2 SYDVKM. The CDR3 runs 15 residues. The CDR3 loop is CASSAAGATNEKLFF. In nucleotides, the CDR3 is TGTGCCAGCAGCGCCGCGGGAGCAACTAATGAAAAACTGTTTTTT. Complete variable domain (other parts from reference TRBV28 and TRBJ1-4): DVKVTQSSRYLVKRTGEKVFLECVQDMDHENMFWYRQDPGLGLRLIYFSYDVKMKEKGDIPEGYSVSREKKERFSLILESASTNQTSMYLCASSAAGATNEKLFFGSGTQLSVL.

This clone appeared many times. The rearrangement joins TRBV7-9 to TRBJ1-4, with 10 nucleotides matching TRBD1. The CDR3 covers 16 residues. The V gene's germline CDR1 is SEHNR and CDR2 FQNEAQ (reference sequence). Germline trimming cut 5 bases from V and 7 bases from J; bases unmatched to any gene: 10. The CDR3 DNA reads TGTGCCAGCAGCCCAACATCCGGGACAGGGGTTGAAAAACTGTTTTTT. Translated: CASSPTSGTGVEKLFF.

The chain carries TRBV15 and TRBJ1-1; D might be TRBD1 (5 bases). The ends were cut back, 0 bases at V and 3 bases at J, with 11 bases in the middle. CDR1 and CDR2 (germline): LNHNV, YYDKDF (reference sequence). This CDR3 comprises 15 residues. The CDR3 DNA sequence: TGTGCCACCAGCAGAGACGGACAAGCTTACACTGAAGCTTTCTTT. It yields the protein CATSRDGQAYTEAFF.

This sequence joins TRBV27 and TRBJ2-1; 7 positions agree with TRBD2. The CDR3 sequence is 15 residues long. Germline V gives CDR1 MNHEY, CDR2 SMNVEV (reference sequence). V was pared by 6 bases and J by 5 bases, with 10 bases of the junction left unmatched. The chain's CDR3 is CASSTAGLVDNEQFF. In nucleotides, the CDR3 is TGTGCCAGCAGCACAGCGGGACTCGTGGACAATGAGCAGTTCTTC.

V and J are TRBV20-1 and TRBJ2-5, with D hard to call. This CDR3 has 11 residues. The V end lost 3 bases, the J end lost 2 bases, and 4 bases lay between the germline ends. CDR1 DFQATT and CDR2 SNEGSKA come from the germline V gene (reference sequence). CDR3 bases: TGCAGTGCTAGGTCTCAAGAGACCCAGTACTTC. Its translation: CSARSQETQYF.

This chain joins TRBV12-5 and TRBJ2-5; 8 bases align to TRBD2. Germline trimming cut 7 bases from V and 4 bases from J; bases unmatched to any gene: 11. This CDR3 is 15 amino acids long. CDR1 and CDR2 (germline): LGHNT, FRNRAP. The CDR3 reads CASAPGLAGGETQYF. The CDR3 coding sequence is TGTGCTAGTGCCCCCGGACTAGCCGGCGGAGAGACCCAGTACTTC.

The rearrangement uses TRBV7-2 and TRBJ1-1; D gene ambiguous. The CDR3 covers 16 residues. V lost 1 base and J lost 0, with 12 bases in between. CDR1 and CDR2 (germline): SGHTA, FQGNSA. CDR3 sequence: CASSLVAGFMNTEAFF. In nucleotides, the CDR3 is TGTGCCAGCAGCTTAGTGGCGGGCTTCATGAACACTGAAGCTTTCTTT.

This clone was detected once. The CDR3 here is CASRSTGVANYGYTF. The CDR3 DNA follows: TGTGCCAGTCGATCCACAGGGGTTGCTAACTATGGCTACACCTTC. The rearrangement uses TRBV19 and TRBJ1-2; 7 bases match TRBD1. V dropped 8 bases and J dropped 0; count of bases not matched to a gene: 9. CDR1 is LNHDA, CDR2 SQIVND, per germline (reference sequence). There are 15 residues in the CDR3.